The sequence of this TCR beta chain was determined in a study of blood T cells in healthy people across ages (dated by TCRdb to between 2015 and 2016). For the wider study: Template switching captured roughly one uniquely barcoded TCR beta cDNA molecule per two T cells in model experiments. Using deep sequencing normalized with unique cDNA molecular identifiers, the study measured how TCR beta repertoire diversity changes with age. The donors were divided into four age groups: young (average approximately 17 years), middle-aged (almost 40), aged (around 59) and long-lived (around 80). To avoid experimental bias, donors of different ages were distributed randomly across sequencing lanes. Two additional independent replicas of 1 million unique cDNA reads from the same blood draw were analyzed for two donors (one aged 18 to 29 and one aged 80 or older). The paper's findings and limits, for the study overall: Estimates of total diversity based on one million sequenced T cells were considered lower bounds and underestimates. Because profiling used bulk unsorted PBMCs, naive and antigen-experienced compartments could not be compared conclusively. As age increased, observed TCR beta diversity per million T cells dropped in a roughly linear way, and a significant reduction was already evident by age about 40. Compared with the aged group, the long-lived group had more naive CD4+ T cells, fewer expanded clones and increased TCR diversity, suggesting age selection. Donor CMV infection status was unknown, potentially confounding age-related changes in expanded clonotypes. The percentage of naive T cells measured by flow cytometry correlated strongly with observed TCR beta diversity.

The donors were around 39 Caucasian individuals from Russia, aged about 6 to 100 years, who were systemically healthy. Roughly 10 milliliters of peripheral blood were drawn from each donor into EDTA-treated Vacutainer tubes. PBMCs were isolated by Ficoll-Paque density-gradient centrifugation, with at least 6.5 million obtained per sample. Total RNA, at least 6 micrograms per sample, was extracted from PBMCs with Trizol reagent. Naive CD45RAhigh/CD27high T cell percentages were measured by flow cytometry on a PBMC aliquot from every donor. The library was built by means of 5' RACE. The instrument given in TCRdb is Illumina HiSeq 2500. A second PCR of roughly 7 to 11 cycles was performed with a sample-barcoded 5' primer and a J-beta primer mix. A unique molecular identifier was introduced onto each TCR beta cDNA molecule by a template-switch 5' adaptor carrying 12 random nucleotides. Each sample yielded at least 3 million CDR3-containing paired-end reads. First-strand cDNA synthesis was performed from all RNA using the Mint cDNA synthesis kit, with priming by a TRBC-specific oligonucleotide. Following uracil-DNA glycosylase treatment, a first 18-cycle PCR with universal primers M1SS and BC2_uni_R was performed on all cDNA. In the paper's pipeline: For normalization, 1 million high-quality reads were randomly selected from each sample, with every read carrying a distinct molecular identifier. Reads sharing molecular identifiers were discarded rather than binned into consensus sequences. MiTCR, with a Q25 quality threshold and the strictest error-elimination algorithm, was used for CDR3 identification, clonotype clustering and error correction. A nonparametric unseen species model with Euler transformation was used to estimate lower-bound total TCR beta diversity. TCRdb reanalyzed the raw reads on its own, using fastp at Q25 for trimming and MiXCR for clone calling, and kept in-frame beta chains. Entries are consolidated by CDR3 protein sequence, retaining the most common genes and DNA. The authors' filters were not applied to this entry. For this sample the table gives about a million distinct CDR3 sequences, of which about 51% were detected only once. Roughly a fifth of the sample is held by the ten biggest clonotypes.

As regards this clonotype: No antigen is known for it. No base-level quality is on record; no much larger clone is a single base apart.

V has 5 bases trimmed and J has 4 bases trimmed; junction bases matching no gene number 8. Counted from cysteine to phenylalanine, this CDR3 has 15 amino acids. Solely the CDR3 DNA is kept, with 45 bases framed from the first base. The germline V gene (reference sequence) provides CDR1 SEHNR and CDR2 FQNEAQ. The sequenced sample consisted of blood. The source of this sequence is a woman aged 55-70 years in good health. Recombination linked TRBV7-9 to TRBJ2-4; 7 central nucleotides agree with TRBD1. The nucleotides read TGTGCCAGCAGCCTTACCGGGACAGCTAAAAACATTCAGTACTTC. Translated, this is CASSLTGTAKNIQYF.